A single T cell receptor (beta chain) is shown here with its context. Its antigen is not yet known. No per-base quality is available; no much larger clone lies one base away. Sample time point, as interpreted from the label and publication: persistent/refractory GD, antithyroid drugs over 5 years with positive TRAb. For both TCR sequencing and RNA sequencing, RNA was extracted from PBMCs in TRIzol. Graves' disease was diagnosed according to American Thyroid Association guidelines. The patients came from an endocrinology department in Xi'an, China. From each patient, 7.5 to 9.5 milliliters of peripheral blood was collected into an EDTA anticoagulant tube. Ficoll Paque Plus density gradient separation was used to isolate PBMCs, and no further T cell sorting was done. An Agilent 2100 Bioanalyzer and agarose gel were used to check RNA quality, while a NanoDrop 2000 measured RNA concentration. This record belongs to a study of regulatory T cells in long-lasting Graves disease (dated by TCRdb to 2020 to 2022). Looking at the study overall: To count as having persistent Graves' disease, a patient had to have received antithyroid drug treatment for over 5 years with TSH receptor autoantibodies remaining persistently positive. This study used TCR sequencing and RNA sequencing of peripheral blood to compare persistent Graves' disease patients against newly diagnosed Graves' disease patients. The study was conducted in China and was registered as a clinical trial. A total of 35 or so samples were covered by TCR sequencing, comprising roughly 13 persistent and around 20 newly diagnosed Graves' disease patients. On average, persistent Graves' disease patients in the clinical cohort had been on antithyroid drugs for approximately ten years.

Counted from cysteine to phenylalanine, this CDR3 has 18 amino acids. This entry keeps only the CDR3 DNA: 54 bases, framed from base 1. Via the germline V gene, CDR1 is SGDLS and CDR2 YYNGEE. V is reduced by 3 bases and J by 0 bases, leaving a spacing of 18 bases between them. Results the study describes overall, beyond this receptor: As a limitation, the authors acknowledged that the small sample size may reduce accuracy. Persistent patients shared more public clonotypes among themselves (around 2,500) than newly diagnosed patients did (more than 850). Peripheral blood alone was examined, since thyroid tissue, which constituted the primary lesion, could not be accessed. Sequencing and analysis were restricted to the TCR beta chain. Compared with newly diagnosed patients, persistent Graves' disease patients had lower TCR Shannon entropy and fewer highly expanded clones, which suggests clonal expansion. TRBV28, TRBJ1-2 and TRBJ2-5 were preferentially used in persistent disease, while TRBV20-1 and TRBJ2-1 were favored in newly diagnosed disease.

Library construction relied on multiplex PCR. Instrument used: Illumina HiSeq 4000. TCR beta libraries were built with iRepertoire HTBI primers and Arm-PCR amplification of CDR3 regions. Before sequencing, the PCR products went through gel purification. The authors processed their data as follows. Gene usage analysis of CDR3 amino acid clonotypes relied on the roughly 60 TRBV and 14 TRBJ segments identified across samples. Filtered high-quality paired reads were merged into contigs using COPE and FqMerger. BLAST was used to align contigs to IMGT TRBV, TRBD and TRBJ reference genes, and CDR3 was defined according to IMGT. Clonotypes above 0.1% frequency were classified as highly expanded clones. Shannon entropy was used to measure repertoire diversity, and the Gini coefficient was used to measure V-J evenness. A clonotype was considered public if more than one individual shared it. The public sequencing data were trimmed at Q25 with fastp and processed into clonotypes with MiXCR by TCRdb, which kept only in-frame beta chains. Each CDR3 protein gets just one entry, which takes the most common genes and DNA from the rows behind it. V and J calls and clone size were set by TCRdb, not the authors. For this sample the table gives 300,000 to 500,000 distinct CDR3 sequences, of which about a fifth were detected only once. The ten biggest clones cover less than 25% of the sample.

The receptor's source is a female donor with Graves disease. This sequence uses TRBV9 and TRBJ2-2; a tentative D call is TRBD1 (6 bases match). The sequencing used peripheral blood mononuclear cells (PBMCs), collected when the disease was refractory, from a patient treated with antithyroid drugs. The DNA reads TGTGCCAGCAGCGGGGAAGGGGGAGCGGATCCGAACACCGGGGAGCTGTTTTTT. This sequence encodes CASSGEGGADPNTGELFF.